This T cell receptor beta chain was sequenced in a study of cytomegalovirus exposure and HLA in healthy donors. General study results and limits: With further analysis later on, most CMV-associated TCR beta chains appeared HLA-restricted. Listed as cytomegalovirus-associated were 150 or so TCR beta chains. Sequencing likely caused a cluster of highly shared sequence variants.

A remark on this clone: As yet, its antigen is unknown.

V was trimmed by 4 bases and J by 2 bases, leaving 28 bases between them. The CDR3 is 19 amino acids. CDR1 and CDR2 (germline): SGHDT, YYEEEE. The PCR used 60 Vbeta and 13 Jbeta primers. The repertoire was sequenced with immunoSEQ multiplex PCR; TCRdb's copy has only in-frame clones and lacks some. The sample has about 180,000 clones; around 81% are singletons. The specimen sequenced was PBMCs. This receptor was taken from a woman aged 25 to 45 in good health and CMV-seronegative. The V call is TRBV5-6, the J call TRBJ2-7, with D perhaps TRBD2 (8 bases). CDR3 DNA sequence: TGTGCCAGCAGCCACATGACAGGGCCTGAGCGGGAGATAACCTACGAGCAGTACTTC. Translating it yields CASSHMTGPEREITYEQYF. Supplemented by reference TRBV5-6 and TRBJ2-7, the full variable domain reads DAGVTQSPTHLIKTRGQQVTLRCSPKSGHDTVSWYQQALGQGPQFIFQYYEEEERQRGNFPDRFSGHQFPNYSSELNVNALLLGDSALYLCASSHMTGPEREITYEQYFGPGTRLTVT.